The present T cell receptor beta chain was sequenced within a study of blood T cell repertoires in COVID-19. In germline, CDR1 is LNHDA, CDR2 SQIVND (reference sequence). The CDR3 has 14 residues. Trimming left V 3 bases short and J 5 bases short, with 14 bases between. Here immunoSEQ multiplex PCR was the method, and the copy in TCRdb shows in-frame clones only, minus some. The data contain a few hundred thousand clones, around 88% of them singletons. Followed over time, Seattle patients had been enrolled while infection was active. The TCR comes from a woman between 45 and 60 years old with COVID-19, enrolled during active disease. The sequencing sample was made of peripheral blood. The V gene is TRBV19, the J gene TRBJ2-7, with D possibly TRBD1 on 5 matching bases. The CDR3 DNA reads TGTGCCAGTAGTATGACCAGGGTGGAAAACGAGCAGTACTTC. This codes for CASSMTRVENEQYF.